Sequencing of this T cell receptor (beta chain) was carried out in a study of blood T cell repertoires in COVID-19. Germline V gene lookup returns CDR1 SGHRS and CDR2 YFSETQ. The CDR3 extends over 14 amino acids. Unmatched junction bases numbered 7, after V lost 5 bases and J lost 8 bases. As handled by the study authors: The authors estimated nucleated cell counts from reference gene primer amplification. The repertoire was sequenced with immunoSEQ multiplex PCR; TCRdb's copy has only in-frame clones and lacks some. Clonal size and the V and J genes are those of that table, whereas D and trimming came from the DNA. The table shows 87,000 or so clones, with about 85% occurring only once.

This chain uses TRBV5-1 with TRBJ1-3; 10 positions agree with TRBD1. The clonotype comes from a woman between 65 and 79 years old with acute or convalescent COVID-19. The sequenced material came from peripheral blood. CDR3 nucleotides: TGCGCCAGCAGACCCGGGACAGGGGAACACACCATATATTTT. This sequence encodes CASRPGTGEHTIYF.